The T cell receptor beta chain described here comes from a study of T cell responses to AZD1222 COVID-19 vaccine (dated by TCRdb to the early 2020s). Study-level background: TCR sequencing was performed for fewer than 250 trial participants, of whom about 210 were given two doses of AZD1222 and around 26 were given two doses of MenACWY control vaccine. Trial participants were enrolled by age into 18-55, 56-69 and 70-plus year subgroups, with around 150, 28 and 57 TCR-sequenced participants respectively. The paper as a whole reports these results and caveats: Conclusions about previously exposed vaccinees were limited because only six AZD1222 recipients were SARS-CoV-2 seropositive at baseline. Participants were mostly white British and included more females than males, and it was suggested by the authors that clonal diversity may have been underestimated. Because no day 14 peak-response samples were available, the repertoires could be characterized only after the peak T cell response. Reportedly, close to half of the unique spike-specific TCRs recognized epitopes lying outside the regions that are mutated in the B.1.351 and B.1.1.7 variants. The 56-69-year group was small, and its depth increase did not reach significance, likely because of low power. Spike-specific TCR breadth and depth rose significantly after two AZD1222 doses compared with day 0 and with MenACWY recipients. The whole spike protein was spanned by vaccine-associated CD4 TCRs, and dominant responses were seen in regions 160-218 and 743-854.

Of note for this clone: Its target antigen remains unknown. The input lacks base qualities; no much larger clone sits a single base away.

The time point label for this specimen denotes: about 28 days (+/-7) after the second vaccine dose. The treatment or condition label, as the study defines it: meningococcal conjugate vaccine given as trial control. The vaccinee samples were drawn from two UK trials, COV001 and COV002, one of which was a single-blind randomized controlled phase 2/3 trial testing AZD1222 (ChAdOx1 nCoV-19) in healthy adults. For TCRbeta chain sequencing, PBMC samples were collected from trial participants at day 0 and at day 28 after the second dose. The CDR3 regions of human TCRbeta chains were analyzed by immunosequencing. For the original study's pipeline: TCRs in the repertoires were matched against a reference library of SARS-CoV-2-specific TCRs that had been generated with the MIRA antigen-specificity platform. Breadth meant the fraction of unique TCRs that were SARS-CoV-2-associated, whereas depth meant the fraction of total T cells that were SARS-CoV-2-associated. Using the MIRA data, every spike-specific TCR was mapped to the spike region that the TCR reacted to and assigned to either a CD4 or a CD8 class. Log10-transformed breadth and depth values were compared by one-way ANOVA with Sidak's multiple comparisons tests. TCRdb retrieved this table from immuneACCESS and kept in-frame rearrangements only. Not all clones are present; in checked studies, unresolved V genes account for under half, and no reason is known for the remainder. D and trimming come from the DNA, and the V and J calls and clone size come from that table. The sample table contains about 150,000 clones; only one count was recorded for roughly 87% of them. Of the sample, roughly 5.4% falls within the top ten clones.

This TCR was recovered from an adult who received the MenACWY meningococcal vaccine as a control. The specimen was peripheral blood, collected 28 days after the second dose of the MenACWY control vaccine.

The nucleotide sequence is TGTGCCAGCAGCTTAGCTGGCGGGGGGGGATTTTCCTACAATGAGCAGTTCTTC. Translated, it reads CASSLAGGGGFSYNEQFF. In this chain, TRBV7-9 is recombined with TRBJ2-1; 9 central nucleotides agree with TRBD2. Trimming removed 0 bases from V and 1 base from J; the gene matches leave 7 bases unexplained. The CDR3 numbers 18 residues from cysteine through phenylalanine. Only the CDR3 DNA stays, 54 bases, in frame from base 1. CDR1 and CDR2, looked up from the germline V gene (reference sequence), are SEHNR and FQNEAQ.